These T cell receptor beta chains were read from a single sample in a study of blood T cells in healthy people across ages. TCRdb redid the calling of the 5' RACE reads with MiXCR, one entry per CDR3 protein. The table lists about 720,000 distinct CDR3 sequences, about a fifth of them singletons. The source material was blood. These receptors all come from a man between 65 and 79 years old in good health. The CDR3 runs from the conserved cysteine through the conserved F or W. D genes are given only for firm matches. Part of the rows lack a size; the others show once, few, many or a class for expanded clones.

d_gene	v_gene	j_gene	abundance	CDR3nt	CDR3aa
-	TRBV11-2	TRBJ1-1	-	TGTGCCAGCAGCTTAGATGTTTGGCCTGAAGCTTTCTTT	CASSLDVWPEAFF
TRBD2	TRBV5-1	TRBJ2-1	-	TGCGCCAGCAGCTTGGGGGGGCTAGCGGGAGATCATGAGCAGTTCTTC	CASSLGGLAGDHEQFF
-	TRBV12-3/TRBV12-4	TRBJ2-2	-	TGTGCCAGCAGTTTGGCAGGGGTGACCACCGGGGAGCTGTTTTTT	CASSLAGVTTGELFF
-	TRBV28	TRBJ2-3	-	TGTGCCAGCAGGGGGGGGACAGGTCTCGGGACAGATACGCAGTATTTT	CASRGGTGLGTDTQYF
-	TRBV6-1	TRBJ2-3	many	TGTGCCAGCAGTGTGAATCGAGATACGCAGTATTTT	CASSVNRDTQYF
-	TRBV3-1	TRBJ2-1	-	TGTGCCAGCAGCCAAGGTTTTTCCAGTTACAATGAGCAGTTCTTC	CASSQGFSSYNEQFF
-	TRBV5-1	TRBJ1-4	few	TGCGCCAGCAGGACCGGAGGCTATAATGAAAAACTGTTTTTT	CASRTGGYNEKLFF
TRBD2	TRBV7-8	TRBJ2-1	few	TGTGCCAGCAGCTTAGTCCGGCTAGCGGGGGGGTACTCCTACAATGAGCAGTTCTTC	CASSLVRLAGGYSYNEQFF
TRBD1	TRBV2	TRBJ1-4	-	TGTGCCAGCAGTATGACAGGGGTCGTGGATGAAAAACTGTTTTTT	CASSMTGVVDEKLFF
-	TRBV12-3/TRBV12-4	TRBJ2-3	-	TGTGCCAGCAGTTTTGGTGGGGGGAAAAATACGCAGTATTTT	CASSFGGGKNTQYF
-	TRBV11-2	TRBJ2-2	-	TGTGCCAGCACTTGGAACACCGGGGAGCTGTTTTTT	CASTWNTGELFF
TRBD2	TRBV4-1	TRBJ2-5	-	TGCGCCAGCAGCCTTGACATCCCGGGACTAGCGGGGTTAATGGCCCAGTGCTTC	CASSLDIPGLAGLMAQCF
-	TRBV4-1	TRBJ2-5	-	TGCGCCAGCAGCCAATACGGGACTGTAGAGACCCAGTACTTC	CASSQYGTVETQYF
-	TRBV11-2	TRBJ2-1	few	TGTGCCAGCAGTCTCGAGCTTTGGAACAATGAGCAGTTCTTC	CASSLELWNNEQFF
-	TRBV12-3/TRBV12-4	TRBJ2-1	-	TGTGCCAGCAGTTCAGGAGGGGTCTATGAGCAGTTCTTC	CASSSGGVYEQFF
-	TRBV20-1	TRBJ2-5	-	TGCAGTGCTAGTTTTGGGGGGAACAATGAGCAATTCTTC	CSASFGGNNEQFF
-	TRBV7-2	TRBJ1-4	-	TGTGCCAGCAGCTTAGCGAAGGGGCGGACTAATGAAAAACTGTTTTTT	CASSLAKGRTNEKLFF
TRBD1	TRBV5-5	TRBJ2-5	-	TGTGCCAGCAGCCCATCCCCCGGGACAGGGCCAGAGACCCAGTACTTC	CASSPSPGTGPETQYF
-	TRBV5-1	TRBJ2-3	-	TGCGCCAGCAGCTTTTCCCCAATAGGGCTGGGGAAAGATACGCAGTATTTT	CASSFSPIGLGKDTQYF
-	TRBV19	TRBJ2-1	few	TGTGCCAGTAGCGGTGTGGGTGAGCAGTTCTTC	CASSGVGEQFF
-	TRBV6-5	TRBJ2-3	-	TGTGCCAGCGGTAGGGGCACAGATACGCAGTATTTT	CASGRGTDTQYF
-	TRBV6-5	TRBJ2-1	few	TGTGCCAGCAGCCGATTCGACAGGAATCGGAATGAGCAGTTCTTC	CASSRFDRNRNEQFF
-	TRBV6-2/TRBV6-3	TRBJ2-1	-	TGTGCCAGCAACTATGGATGGGGAGGCTCCTACAATGAGCAGTTCTTC	CASNYGWGGSYNEQFF
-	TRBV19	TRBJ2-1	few	TGTGCCAGTAGTATAATAGAGCCTCCTTACAATGAGCAGTTCTTC	CASSIIEPPYNEQFF
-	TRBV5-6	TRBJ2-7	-	TGTGCCAGCAGTCGACAGGTTCTCGAGCAGTACTTC	CASSRQVLEQYF
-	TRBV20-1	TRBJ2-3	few	TGCAGTCCAGGCGGTAGCACAGATACGCAGTATTTT	CSPGGSTDTQYF
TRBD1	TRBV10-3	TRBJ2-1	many	TGTGCCATCGGGACAGAGTACAATGAGCAGTTCTTC	CAIGTEYNEQFF
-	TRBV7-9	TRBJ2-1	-	TGTGCCAGCCGGGGGGCAAAGAATGAGCAGTTCTTC	CASRGAKNEQFF
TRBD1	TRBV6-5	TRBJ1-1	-	TGTGCCAGCAGTCACGGTTTTGGGACAGGGGGCACTGAAGCTTTCTTT	CASSHGFGTGGTEAFF
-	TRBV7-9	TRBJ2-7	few	TGTGCCAGCAGCTTGAGAGGAGGGATAGTAAACGAGCAGTACTTC	CASSLRGGIVNEQYF
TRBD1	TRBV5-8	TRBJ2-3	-	TGTGCCAGCAGCTTGGCCGGACAGGCCACAGATACGCAGTATTTT	CASSLAGQATDTQYF
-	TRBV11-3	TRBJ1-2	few	TGTGCCAGCAGCTTAGGAGGGGAGCTTGGCTATGGCTACACCTTC	CASSLGGELGYGYTF
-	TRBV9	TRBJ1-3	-	TGTGCCAGCAGCGTAGTAGGGGGATCTGGAAACACCATATATTTT	CASSVVGGSGNTIYF
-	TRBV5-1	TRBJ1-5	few	TGCGCCAGCAGCTTGGTAGCGGATCATAGCAATCAGCCCCGGCATTTT	CASSLVADHSNQPRHF
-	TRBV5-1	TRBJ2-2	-	TGCGCCAGCTTGTTAACAGGGACCGGGGAGCTGTTTTTT	CASLLTGTGELFF
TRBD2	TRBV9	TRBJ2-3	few	TGTGCCAGCAGCGTAGCGGTACTAGCGGGAGGGGATACGCAGTATTTT	CASSVAVLAGGDTQYF
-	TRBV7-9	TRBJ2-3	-	TGTGCCTCATGCGGGACAAACACAGATACGCAGTATTTT	CASCGTNTDTQYF
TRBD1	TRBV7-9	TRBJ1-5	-	TGTGCCAGCAGCTCCTACGGGACAGGCACCAATCAGCCCCAGCATTTT	CASSSYGTGTNQPQHF
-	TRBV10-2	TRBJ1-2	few	TGCGCCAGCAGAGACCCAGGGACCGGGCTGACTTATGGCTACACCTTC	CASRDPGTGLTYGYTF
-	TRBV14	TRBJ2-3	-	TGTGCCAGCAGTCGACTCATTGACACAGATACGCAGTATTTT	CASSRLIDTDTQYF
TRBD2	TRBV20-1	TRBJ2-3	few	TGCAGTGCGGGGACTAGCGGGGGGTCTGCGCAGTATTTT	CSAGTSGGSAQYF
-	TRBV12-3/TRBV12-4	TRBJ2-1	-	TGTGCCAGCTCCTGGACCGACTGGGGGGAGCAGTTCTTC	CASSWTDWGEQFF
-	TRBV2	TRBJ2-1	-	TGTGCCCAGGGCGGGTACCACAATGAGCAGTTCTTC	CAQGGYHNEQFF
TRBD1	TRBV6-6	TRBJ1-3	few	TGTGCCAGCAGTTCCCCGGGACAGGGAAACACCATATATTTT	CASSSPGQGNTIYF
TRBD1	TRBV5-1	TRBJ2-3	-	TGCGCCAGCAGCATATCCCGGGACAGGGATTCAGATACGCAGTATTTT	CASSISRDRDSDTQYF
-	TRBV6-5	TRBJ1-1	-	TGTGCCGGCAGAACCGACTTCCACACTGAAGCTTTCTTT	CAGRTDFHTEAFF
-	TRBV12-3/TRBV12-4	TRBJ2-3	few	TGTGCCAGCCGAAAAAATCCTAACAACGCAGATACGCAGTATTTT	CASRKNPNNADTQYF
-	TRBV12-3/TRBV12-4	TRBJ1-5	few	TGTGCCAGCAGTTTTTGGGGGTACAATCAGCCCCAGCATTTT	CASSFWGYNQPQHF
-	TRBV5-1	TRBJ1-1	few	TGCGCCAGCAGAAGACCCGGGAGCGACACTGAAGCTTTCTTT	CASRRPGSDTEAFF
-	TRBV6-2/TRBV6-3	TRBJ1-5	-	TGTGCCAGCACTTACGGGACTCACAGCAATCAGCCCCAGCATTTT	CASTYGTHSNQPQHF